A selection of T cell receptor beta chains follows, all from one sample in a study of cytomegalovirus exposure and HLA in healthy donors. Produced via immunoSEQ multiplex PCR; TCRdb's table is partial and in-frame only. The table shows some 150,000 clones, with 70% to 80% occurring only once. Sequenced sample: PBMCs. These receptors came from a man aged 25-45 years in good health and CMV-seropositive. Each CDR3 is given with its conserved first and last residue. Fields, in order: D gene, V gene, J gene, clone size, CDR3 protein, CDR3 DNA. D genes are given only for firm matches. Only some rows state a clone size, as once, few, many or a class for expanded clones.

D: -; V: TRBV2; J: TRBJ2-5; size: -; CDR3: CASTGEETQYF; DNA: TGTGCCAGCACAGGGGAAGAGACCCAGTACTTC
D: -; V: TRBV11-2; J: TRBJ1-1; size: -; CDR3: CASSRTANAEAFF; DNA: TGTGCCAGCAGTCGGACAGCGAACGCTGAAGCTTTCTTT
D: TRBD1; V: TRBV4-1; J: TRBJ1-1; size: few; CDR3: CASSRTGGDTEAFF; DNA: TGCGCCAGCAGCCGTACAGGGGGGGACACTGAAGCTTTCTTT
D: -; V: TRBV5-4; J: TRBJ2-3; size: -; CDR3: CASSSDKNGDTQYF; DNA: TGTGCCAGCAGCTCGGACAAGAACGGGGATACGCAGTATTTT
D: -; V: TRBV19; J: TRBJ1-6; size: -; CDR3: CASSGQGDSPLHF; DNA: TGTGCCAGTAGCGGTCAGGGCGATTCACCCCTCCACTTT
D: -; V: TRBV29-1; J: TRBJ1-1; size: -; CDR3: CSVSLGQNTEAFF; DNA: TGCAGCGTTTCTTTGGGACAGAACACTGAAGCTTTCTTT
D: -; V: TRBV29-1; J: TRBJ2-7; size: -; CDR3: CSVALQGSYEQYF; DNA: TGCAGCGTCGCCTTGCAGGGCTCCTACGAGCAGTACTTC
D: -; V: TRBV27; J: TRBJ2-2; size: once; CDR3: CASSPTPGELFF; DNA: TGTGCCAGCAGTCCCACTCCCGGGGAGCTGTTTTTT
D: TRBD1; V: TRBV25-1; J: TRBJ1-4; size: -; CDR3: CASRTGQGPGKLFF; DNA: TGTGCCAGCAGAACTGGACAGGGCCCTGGAAAACTGTTTTTT
D: -; V: TRBV14; J: TRBJ1-2; size: -; CDR3: CASGRDRGYGYTF; DNA: TGTGCCAGCGGACGTGACCGGGGCTATGGCTACACCTTC
D: -; V: TRBV5-4; J: TRBJ2-6; size: once; CDR3: CASTTDISSGANVLTF; DNA: TGTGCCAGCACCACTGACATCAGCTCTGGGGCCAACGTCCTGACTTTC
D: -; V: TRBV6-5; J: TRBJ1-6; size: -; CDR3: CASRQRTGNSPLHF; DNA: TGTGCCAGCAGGCAAAGGACGGGGAATTCACCCCTCCACTTT
D: TRBD1; V: TRBV19; J: TRBJ2-7; size: -; CDR3: CASSFGQGRGYEQYF; DNA: TGTGCCAGTAGTTTCGGACAGGGGCGCGGCTACGAGCAGTACTTC
D: -; V: TRBV19; J: TRBJ1-5; size: -; CDR3: CASSWGLHQPQHF; DNA: TGTGCCAGTAGTTGGGGGCTCCATCAGCCCCAGCATTTT
D: -; V: TRBV27; J: TRBJ2-2; size: -; CDR3: CASSGPGELFF; DNA: TGTGCCAGCAGTGGCCCCGGGGAGCTGTTTTTT
D: TRBD1; V: TRBV6-1; J: TRBJ2-1; size: -; CDR3: CASSLGQGAEQFF; DNA: TGTGCCAGCAGCCTTGGACAGGGGGCGGAGCAGTTCTTC
D: -; V: TRBV29-1; J: TRBJ2-3; size: -; CDR3: CSAGGGQRADTQYF; DNA: TGCAGCGCTGGAGGTGGACAGAGAGCAGATACGCAGTATTTT
D: TRBD1; V: TRBV12-5; J: TRBJ2-1; size: -; CDR3: CASGFGQGINNEQFF; DNA: TGTGCTAGTGGTTTCGGACAGGGGATCAACAATGAGCAGTTCTTC
D: -; V: TRBV11-1; J: TRBJ2-3; size: -; CDR3: CASSFTGKRENTQYF; DNA: TGTGCCAGCAGCTTTACAGGGAAAAGGGAGAATACGCAGTATTTT
D: TRBD2; V: TRBV10-2; J: TRBJ2-7; size: -; CDR3: CASSDRRRGGYEQYF; DNA: TGCGCCAGCAGTGACCGGAGGCGGGGGGGCTACGAGCAGTACTTC
D: -; V: TRBV4-3; J: TRBJ2-3; size: few; CDR3: CASSQDLRNTQYF; DNA: TGCGCCAGCAGCCAAGATTTGCGGAATACGCAGTATTTT
D: TRBD1; V: TRBV5-1; J: TRBJ1-1; size: -; CDR3: CASSLRTGNTEAFF; DNA: TGCGCCAGCAGCTTAAGGACAGGGAACACTGAAGCTTTCTTT
D: TRBD1; V: TRBV5-1; J: TRBJ2-7; size: -; CDR3: CASSGGQVVSSYEQYF; DNA: TGCGCCAGCAGCGGGGGACAGGTGGTAAGTTCCTACGAGCAGTACTTC
D: TRBD2; V: TRBV6-5; J: TRBJ2-7; size: -; CDR3: CASSRLAGGYEQYF; DNA: TGTGCCAGCAGCCGACTAGCGGGGGGCTACGAGCAGTACTTC
D: TRBD2; V: TRBV10-3; J: TRBJ2-7; size: -; CDR3: CAISGTSGTYEQYF; DNA: TGTGCCATCAGTGGGACTAGCGGAACCTACGAGCAGTACTTC
D: -; V: TRBV27; J: TRBJ1-5; size: -; CDR3: CASSFTGSNQPQHF; DNA: TGTGCCAGCAGTTTCACAGGGAGCAATCAGCCCCAGCATTTT
D: -; V: TRBV4-1; J: TRBJ2-5; size: -; CDR3: CASSPLGSVETQYF; DNA: TGCGCCAGCAGCCCTCTGGGGAGCGTAGAGACCCAGTACTTC
D: TRBD1; V: TRBV7-6; J: TRBJ1-2; size: -; CDR3: CASSAIQGNYGYTF; DNA: TGTGCCAGCAGCGCAATACAGGGGAACTATGGCTACACCTTC
D: -; V: TRBV19; J: TRBJ1-1; size: few; CDR3: CASSGGMEAFF; DNA: TGTGCCAGTAGCGGGGGGATGGAGGCTTTCTTT
D: TRBD1; V: TRBV6-5; J: TRBJ2-7; size: once; CDR3: CASSYSGTGSFEQYF; DNA: TGTGCCAGCAGTTACTCCGGGACAGGGTCTTTCGAGCAGTACTTC
D: TRBD2; V: TRBV2; J: TRBJ2-1; size: -; CDR3: CASREGLAGRWFF; DNA: TGTGCCAGCAGGGAGGGACTAGCGGGGAGATGGTTCTTC
D: TRBD1; V: TRBV19; J: TRBJ1-5; size: -; CDR3: CASSHRGFSNQPQHF; DNA: TGTGCCAGTAGTCACAGGGGTTTTAGCAATCAGCCCCAGCATTTT
D: -; V: TRBV19; J: TRBJ2-1; size: -; CDR3: CASSPPGVNEQFF; DNA: TGTGCCAGTAGCCCGCCCGGGGTGAACGAGCAGTTCTTC
D: -; V: TRBV19; J: TRBJ2-1; size: -; CDR3: CASSSLPGNEQFF; DNA: TGTGCCAGTAGTTCCCTCCCGGGCAATGAGCAGTTCTTC
D: -; V: TRBV5-5; J: TRBJ2-5; size: -; CDR3: CASSFTGKETQYF; DNA: TGTGCCAGCAGCTTCACGGGGAAAGAGACCCAGTACTTC
D: TRBD1; V: TRBV9; J: TRBJ2-7; size: -; CDR3: CASSVGDRGYEQYF; DNA: TGTGCCAGCAGCGTAGGAGACAGGGGCTACGAGCAGTACTTC
D: TRBD1; V: TRBV28; J: TRBJ2-7; size: -; CDR3: CATGISGQGVHEQYF; DNA: TGTGCCACCGGGATATCGGGACAGGGTGTCCACGAGCAGTACTTC
D: -; V: TRBV27; J: TRBJ2-2; size: -; CDR3: CASSSGGNTGELFF; DNA: TGTGCCAGCAGTTCTGGCGGGAACACCGGGGAGCTGTTTTTT
D: TRBD2; V: TRBV13; J: TRBJ2-1; size: -; CDR3: CASSTSGGAYEQFF; DNA: TGTGCCAGCAGCACTAGCGGGGGGGCCTATGAGCAGTTCTTC
D: TRBD2; V: TRBV27; J: TRBJ2-3; size: few; CDR3: CASSTSGGAPDTQYF; DNA: TGTGCCAGCAGTACTAGCGGGGGGGCCCCAGATACGCAGTATTTT
D: TRBD1; V: TRBV10-1; J: TRBJ2-7; size: -; CDR3: CASGQGLSYEQYF; DNA: TGCGCCAGTGGACAGGGGTTATCCTACGAGCAGTACTTC
D: -; V: TRBV23-1; J: TRBJ1-1; size: -; CDR3: CASGNPGEGCKGTEAFF; DNA: TGCGCCAGCGGAAACCCGGGGGAGGGATGTAAGGGCACTGAAGCTTTCTTT
D: TRBD1; V: TRBV25-1; J: TRBJ2-5; size: -; CDR3: CASSDPGQKIETQYF; DNA: TGTGCCAGCAGTGACCCGGGACAGAAAATAGAGACCCAGTACTTC
D: TRBD1; V: TRBV5-1; J: TRBJ1-6; size: -; CDR3: CASSLTLRGTGDNSPLHF; DNA: TGCGCCAGCAGCTTAACCCTTCGCGGGACAGGGGATAATTCACCCCTCCACTTT
D: TRBD1; V: TRBV30; J: TRBJ2-1; size: -; CDR3: CAWSPLGQAYNEQFF; DNA: TGTGCCTGGAGTCCCCTGGGACAGGCCTACAATGAGCAGTTCTTC
D: TRBD1; V: TRBV29-1; J: TRBJ2-1; size: -; CDR3: CSVTGDEQFF; DNA: TGCAGCGTTACAGGGGATGAGCAGTTCTTC
D: TRBD1; V: TRBV29-1; J: TRBJ1-1; size: -; CDR3: CSVEDLRQGGWNTEAFF; DNA: TGCAGCGTTGAAGATCTTCGACAGGGGGGGTGGAACACTGAAGCTTTCTTT
D: TRBD1; V: TRBV11-2; J: TRBJ2-7; size: -; CDR3: CASTYDRGEIYEQYF; DNA: TGTGCCAGCACTTACGACAGGGGGGAAATCTACGAGCAGTACTTC
D: TRBD1; V: TRBV23-1; J: TRBJ1-4; size: few; CDR3: CASSPQGGPTNEKLFF; DNA: TGCGCCAGCAGTCCCCAGGGGGGTCCAACTAATGAAAAACTGTTTTTT
D: -; V: TRBV4-1; J: TRBJ2-3; size: -; CDR3: CASRPLWRRTDTQYF; DNA: TGCGCCAGCCGCCCGCTCTGGCGGCGCACAGATACGCAGTATTTT
D: -; V: TRBV7-9; J: TRBJ2-5; size: -; CDR3: CASSLVDTGRRETQYF; DNA: TGTGCCAGCAGCTTAGTCGATACAGGAAGAAGAGAGACCCAGTACTTC